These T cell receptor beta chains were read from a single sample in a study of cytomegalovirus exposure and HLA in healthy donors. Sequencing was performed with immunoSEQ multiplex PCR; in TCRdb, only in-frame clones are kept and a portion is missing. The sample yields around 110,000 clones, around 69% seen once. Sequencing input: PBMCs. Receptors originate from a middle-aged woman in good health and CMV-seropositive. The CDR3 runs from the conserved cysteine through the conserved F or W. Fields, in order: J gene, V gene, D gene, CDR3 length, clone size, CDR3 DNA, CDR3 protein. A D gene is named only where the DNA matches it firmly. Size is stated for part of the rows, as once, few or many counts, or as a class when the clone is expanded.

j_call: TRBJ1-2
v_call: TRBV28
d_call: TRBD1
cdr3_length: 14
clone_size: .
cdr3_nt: TGTGCCAGCAGTTTACCAGGGGGCCTCTATGGCTACACCTTC
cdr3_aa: CASSLPGGLYGYTF

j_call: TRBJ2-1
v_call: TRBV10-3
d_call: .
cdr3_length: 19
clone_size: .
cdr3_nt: TGTGCCATCGGCTCCGACAGGGGACGATGGCGGGAGACCCACAATGAGCAGTTCTTC
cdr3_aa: CAIGSDRGRWRETHNEQFF

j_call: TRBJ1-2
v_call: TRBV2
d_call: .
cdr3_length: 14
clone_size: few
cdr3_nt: TGTGCCAGCAGTTTACAGGGATCTAACTATGGCTACACCTTC
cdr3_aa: CASSLQGSNYGYTF

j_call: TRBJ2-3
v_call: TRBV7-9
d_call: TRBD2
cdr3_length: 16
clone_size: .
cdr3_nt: TGTTCCAGCAGCTTTAAAGCGGGGTCTAGCACAGATACGCAGTATTTT
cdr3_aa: CSSSFKAGSSTDTQYF

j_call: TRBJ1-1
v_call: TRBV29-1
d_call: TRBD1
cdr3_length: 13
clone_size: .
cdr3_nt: TGCAGCGTTGAGGGACAGATGAACACTGAAGCTTTCTTT
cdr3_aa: CSVEGQMNTEAFF

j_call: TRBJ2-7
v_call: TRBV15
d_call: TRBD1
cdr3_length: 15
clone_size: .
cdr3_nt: TGTGCCACCAGCAGACCTAAGGGACAGACCTACGAGCAGTACTTC
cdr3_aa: CATSRPKGQTYEQYF

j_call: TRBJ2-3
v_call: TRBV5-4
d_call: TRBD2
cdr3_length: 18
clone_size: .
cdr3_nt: TGTGCCAGCAGCTTGGGCCTAGCGGGAGGTGGGGGCGCAGATACGCAGTATTTT
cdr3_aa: CASSLGLAGGGGADTQYF

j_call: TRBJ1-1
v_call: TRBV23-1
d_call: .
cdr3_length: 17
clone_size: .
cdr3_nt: TGCGCCAGCAGAAACGGGACTCAGGTCGTACCCCCGAAGTCGGCTTTCTTT
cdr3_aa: CASRNGTQVVPPKSAFF

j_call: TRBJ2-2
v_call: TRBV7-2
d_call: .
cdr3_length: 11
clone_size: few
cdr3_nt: TGTGCCAGCAGCCCTCGTCGGGAGCTGTTTTTT
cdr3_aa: CASSPRRELFF

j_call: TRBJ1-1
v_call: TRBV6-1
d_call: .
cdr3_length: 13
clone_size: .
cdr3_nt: TGTGCCAGCGGCCTCTCGGGATACACTGAAGCTTTCTTT
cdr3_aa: CASGLSGYTEAFF

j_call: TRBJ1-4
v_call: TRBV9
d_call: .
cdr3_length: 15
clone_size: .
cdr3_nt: TGTGCCAGCAGCGTAGCTCTAGTGGATAATGAAAAACTGTTTTTT
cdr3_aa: CASSVALVDNEKLFF